A selection of T cell receptor beta chains follows, all from one sample in a study of identical twins. TCRdb reprocessed the 5' RACE reads with MiXCR, giving one entry per CDR3 protein. The data hold hundreds of thousands of distinct CDR3 sequences, with 20% to 25% observed a single time. These same data were also listed under a study on T cells expressing NK-cell markers.

Sequencing input: CD4+ T cells sorted from blood. Receptor source: a woman aged 18-29 years in good health. Both conserved end residues are part of each CDR3. A D gene is named only where the DNA matches it firmly. Some rows have no size entry. The others give once, few or many, or a class for an expanded clone.

-	TRBV2	TRBJ1-5	-	14	CASKGEGGNQPQHF	TGTGCCAGCAAAGGGGAAGGCGGCAATCAGCCCCAGCATTTT
few	TRBV15	TRBJ2-7	TRBD1	15	CATSRVGGTGYEQYF	TGTGCCACCAGCAGAGTAGGAGGGACAGGGTACGAGCAGTACTTC
few	TRBV7-2	TRBJ2-2	-	14	CASSFYLGTGELFF	TGTGCCAGCAGCTTTTATCTGGGGACCGGGGAGCTGTTTTTT
few	TRBV6-6	TRBJ1-2	TRBD1	12	CASSDRGSGYTF	TGTGCCAGCAGTGACAGGGGAAGCGGCTACACCTTC
few	TRBV12-3/TRBV12-4	TRBJ1-2	-	15	CASSSWGSGGYGYTF	TGTGCCAGCAGTTCGTGGGGATCGGGGGGCTATGGCTACACCTTC
-	TRBV3-1	TRBJ2-1	TRBD2	15	CASSQRGEILNEQFF	TGTGCCAGCAGCCAACGGGGGGAGATCCTCAATGAGCAGTTCTTC
-	TRBV24-1	TRBJ2-5	-	14	CATGMGEFQETQYF	TGTGCCACCGGCATGGGGGAATTCCAAGAGACCCAGTACTTC
-	TRBV6-5	TRBJ1-6	-	14	CASSSAGYNSPLHF	TGTGCCAGCAGTTCCGCAGGGTATAATTCACCCCTCCACTTT
few	TRBV6-2/TRBV6-3	TRBJ2-2	TRBD2	18	CASSSPRSREQRTGELFF	TGTGCCAGCAGTTCGCCGCGTTCGCGGGAGCAACGCACCGGGGAGCTGTTTTTT
-	TRBV12-3/TRBV12-4	TRBJ2-7	-	14	CASSLESLVGEQYF	TGTGCCAGCAGTTTGGAGTCTTTGGTTGGGGAGCAGTACTTC
few	TRBV7-9	TRBJ2-1	-	15	CASSHREVSTNEQFF	TGTGCCAGCAGCCACAGGGAGGTTTCTACAAATGAGCAGTTCTTC
few	TRBV10-2	TRBJ1-2	-	12	CASSQDRYGYTF	TGCGCCAGCAGCCAGGACAGATATGGCTACACCTTC
few	TRBV20-1	TRBJ2-7	-	14	CSAQGGVPTYEQYF	TGCAGTGCACAAGGGGGAGTTCCTACCTACGAGCAGTACTTC
few	TRBV24-1	TRBJ2-3	TRBD1	16	CATSDPTGSPPDTQYF	TGTGCCACCAGTGATCCGACAGGGAGTCCCCCAGATACGCAGTATTTT
-	TRBV5-1	TRBJ2-7	TRBD2	15	CASSLVSGSTYEQYF	TGCGCCAGCAGCTTGGTTAGCGGGAGTACCTACGAGCAGTACTTC
many	TRBV15	TRBJ2-1	TRBD2	15	CATSRGTSGSNEQFF	TGTGCCACCAGCAGAGGGACTAGCGGGAGTAATGAGCAGTTCTTC
-	TRBV5-1	TRBJ2-7	TRBD1	15	CASSAETGTYYEQYF	TGCGCCAGCAGCGCGGAGACAGGGACCTACTACGAGCAGTACTTC
-	TRBV3-1	TRBJ2-7	-	16	CASSQDNPVPRHEQYF	TGTGCCAGCAGCCAAGATAATCCGGTCCCAAGACACGAGCAGTACTTC
-	TRBV6-1	TRBJ1-1	TRBD1	16	CASSETTGQQNTEAFF	TGTGCCAGCAGTGAGACCACGGGACAGCAGAACACTGAAGCTTTCTTT
many	TRBV4-2	TRBJ1-4	-	14	CASSSLARGEKLFF	TGTGCCAGCAGCTCCTTAGCCCGGGGGGAAAAACTGTTTTTT
few	TRBV5-1	TRBJ2-7	TRBD2	14	CASSTLAGEGEQYF	TGCGCCAGCAGCACTCTAGCGGGAGAGGGTGAGCAGTACTTC
few	TRBV25-1	TRBJ1-4	-	15	CASSARQALNEKLFF	TGTGCCAGCAGTGCAAGGCAAGCCCTGAATGAAAAACTGTTTTTT
few	TRBV28	TRBJ2-1	TRBD1	15	CASSAGTGYYNEQFF	TGTGCCAGCAGTGCCGGGACAGGCTACTACAATGAGCAGTTCTTC
-	TRBV20-1	TRBJ2-7	-	14	CSASARGADYEQYF	TGCAGTGCGTCAGCAAGGGGGGCGGATTACGAGCAGTACTTC
-	TRBV5-6	TRBJ2-1	-	15	CASSLGINSYNEQFF	TGTGCCAGCAGCTTGGGTATCAACTCCTACAATGAGCAGTTCTTC
many	TRBV24-1	TRBJ2-1	-	12	CATSSSNNEQFF	TGTGCCACCAGTTCTTCAAACAATGAGCAGTTCTTC
-	TRBV20-1	TRBJ2-3	-	15	CSASGGGGVPDTQYF	TGCAGTGCTAGTGGAGGGGGAGGGGTACCAGATACGCAGTATTTT
-	TRBV7-3	TRBJ2-3	TRBD2	15	CASSSSGGARDTQYF	TGTGCCAGCAGCTCAAGCGGGGGGGCAAGAGATACGCAGTATTTT
few	TRBV20-1	TRBJ2-2	TRBD2	17	CSARRGESGRRAGELFF	TGCAGTGCTAGGCGAGGAGAAAGCGGGAGAAGAGCCGGGGAGCTGTTTTTT
few	TRBV29-1	TRBJ2-5	TRBD2	14	CSVHSGGAGETQYF	TGCAGCGTACATAGCGGGGGGGCCGGTGAGACCCAGTACTTC
-	TRBV5-1	TRBJ1-1	-	14	CASQSRTGATEAFF	TGCGCCAGCCAGTCAAGGACGGGGGCCACTGAAGCTTTCTTT
-	TRBV5-5	TRBJ2-5	-	13	CASSLWGGETQYF	TGTGCCAGCAGCTTGTGGGGTGGGGAGACCCAGTACTTC
-	TRBV9	TRBJ2-1	-	14	CASSERPVRDEQFF	TGTGCCAGCAGCGAAAGACCCGTTCGCGATGAGCAGTTCTTC
few	TRBV6-1	TRBJ1-1	TRBD1	15	CASSFGTALNTEAFF	TGTGCCAGCAGCTTCGGGACAGCACTGAACACTGAAGCTTTCTTT
few	TRBV3-1	TRBJ2-3	-	14	CASSSLGSSDTQYF	TGTGCCAGCAGCTCCCTCGGGAGTTCAGATACGCAGTATTTT
many	TRBV7-7	TRBJ1-1	-	14	CASSFGENYTEAFF	TGTGCTAGCAGCTTCGGGGAGAACTACACTGAAGCTTTCTTT
-	TRBV6-5	TRBJ2-7	-	13	CASSYDRSYERYF	TGTGCCAGCAGTTACGACAGGTCCTACGAGCGGTACTTC
-	TRBV2	TRBJ1-5	-	15	CASSTDGYSNQPQHF	TGTGCCAGCAGTACGGACGGTTATAGCAATCAGCCCCAGCATTTT
many	TRBV20-1	TRBJ2-3	-	13	CSARPTPTDTQYF	TGCAGTGCTAGGCCGACTCCCACAGATACGCAGTATTTT
-	TRBV5-1	TRBJ2-7	-	14	CASSLAIWDTEQYF	TGCGCCAGCAGCTTGGCCATTTGGGACACCGAGCAGTACTTC
-	TRBV7-9	TRBJ1-2	-	12	CASSRIQGGYTF	TGTGCCAGCAGCAGAATCCAGGGAGGCTACACCTTC
-	TRBV12-3/TRBV12-4	TRBJ1-1	TRBD1	15	CASSSKDRPNTEAFF	TGTGCCAGCAGTAGCAAGGACAGGCCGAACACTGAAGCTTTCTTT
-	TRBV20-1	TRBJ1-2	TRBD1	16	CSARDGQGPIFMGYTF	TGCAGTGCTAGGGATGGACAGGGTCCCATCTTTATGGGCTACACCTTC
-	TRBV6-1	TRBJ1-1	-	14	CASSSRDADTEAFF	TGTGCCAGCAGTAGCCGGGACGCCGACACTGAAGCTTTCTTT
-	TRBV6-2/TRBV6-3	TRBJ2-1	-	13	CASSYRNTYEQFF	TGTGCCAGCAGTTACCGAAACACTTACGAGCAGTTCTTC
few	TRBV5-1	TRBJ2-5	-	13	CASSFQFQETQYF	TGCGCCAGCAGCTTCCAGTTCCAAGAGACCCAGTACTTC
-	TRBV20-1	TRBJ2-5	-	12	CSAQRSRETQYF	TGCAGTGCCCAGCGCAGTAGGGAGACCCAGTACTTC
-	TRBV2	TRBJ2-3	TRBD2	14	CASSDLAGGNTQYF	TGTGCCAGCAGTGATTTGGCGGGGGGGAATACGCAGTATTTT
-	TRBV6-2/TRBV6-3	TRBJ2-5	TRBD2	16	CASTAGLLAGDETQYF	TGTGCCAGCACAGCAGGGTTACTAGCGGGGGATGAGACCCAGTACTTC
few	TRBV20-1	TRBJ2-5	TRBD2	16	CSARPRLAGGQETQYF	TGCAGTGCTAGGCCCCGACTAGCGGGAGGTCAGGAGACCCAGTACTTC